One sample yielded the 29 T cell receptor beta chains listed below, sequenced in a study of PD-L1 blockade in urothelial cancer. Data came from immunoSEQ multiplex PCR; TCRdb stores just in-frame clones and leaves some out. The profile shows more than 95,000 clones, around nine tenths of them singletons. Time point indicated: peripheral blood 6 weeks after treatment start. This specimen consisted of PBMCs, obtained around atezolizumab (anti-PD-L1) treatment. The receptor set was obtained from a man between 60 and 70 years old with urothelial cancer.

The chain carries TRBV7-3 and TRBJ2-3; D is unresolved. Germline CDR1 is SGHTA and CDR2 is FQGTGA. The ends were cut back, 5 bases at V and 2 bases at J, with 11 bases in the middle. This CDR3 is 14 amino acids long. The CDR3 reads CASSPQQNTDTQYF. CDR3 bases: TGTGCCAGCAGCCCCCAACAGAACACAGATACGCAGTATTTT.

The chain recombines TRBV7-9 with TRBJ1-6, with 9 bases matching TRBD1. CDR1 SEHNR and CDR2 FQNEAQ come from the germline V gene (reference sequence). The CDR3 has 15 amino acids. V shed 6 bases, J shed 7 bases, and the junction held 7 bases outside the gene matches. The chain's CDR3 is CASSAGDRANSPLHF. The DNA for the CDR3 is TGTGCCAGCAGTGCAGGGGACAGGGCGAATTCACCCCTCCACTTT. Together with reference TRBV7-9 and TRBJ1-6, the CDR3 gives the full variable domain: DTGVSQNPRHKITKRGQNVTFRCDPISEHNRLYWYRQTLGQGPEFLTYFQNEAQLEKSRLLSDRFSAERPKGSFSTLEIQRTEQGDSAMYLCASSAGDRANSPLHFGNGTRLTVT.

The chain combines TRBV14 with TRBJ2-3; 14 nucleotides agree with TRBD2. This CDR3 region has 19 residues. The germline gives CDR1 SGHDN, CDR2 FVKESK. Trimming removed 5 bases from V and 3 bases from J; junction bases left unmatched: 13. CDR3 residues: CASSALPGLAGDVTDTQYF. The CDR3 DNA reads as TGTGCCAGCAGCGCTCTCCCGGGACTAGCGGGAGATGTAACAGATACGCAGTATTTT.

This chain links TRBV11-2 with TRBJ1-1; 9 bases align to TRBD1. CDR1 is SGHAT and CDR2 is FQNNGV in the germline V gene. The ends lost 5 bases at V and 4 bases at J; junction bases unmatched: 8. The CDR3 contains 15 residues. Here the CDR3 reads CASSPGTGQTTEAFF. The CDR3 DNA follows: TGTGCCAGCAGCCCGGGGACAGGGCAGACCACTGAAGCTTTCTTT.

The V call is TRBV6-6, the J call TRBJ1-4; the match to TRBD1 covers 10 bases. With V trimmed by 7 bases and J by 8 bases, 10 bases remained unmatched. The germline V gene has CDR1 MNHNY and CDR2 SVGAGI (reference sequence). The CDR3 contains 15 residues. The CDR3 nucleotides are TGTGCCAGCAATCCCGCGGGACAGGGGACGGAAAAACTGTTTTTT. It is translated as CASNPAGQGTEKLFF.

This clone was seen just once. The chain combines TRBV7-8 with TRBJ2-2; possible D gene TRBD2, 5 bases. Trimming pared 0 bases from V and 6 bases from J, leaving 11 bases between. The CDR3 length is 15 residues. Germline V gene data show CDR1 as SGHVS and CDR2 as FQNEAQ. The CDR3 spells CASSLAWGAAGELFF. CDR3 DNA: TGTGCCAGCAGCTTAGCCTGGGGAGCGGCCGGGGAGCTGTTTTTT.

The chain combines TRBV6-5 with TRBJ1-2; no reliable D call. The CDR3 has 14 amino acids. V lost 0 bases and J 7 bases, leaving 12 bases between the germline ends. CDR1 is MNHEY and CDR2 is SVGAGI in the germline V gene. The CDR3 sequence: CASSYSAGRGGYTF. The CDR3 nucleotides read TGTGCCAGCAGTTACTCAGCGGGGAGAGGTGGCTACACCTTC.

The genes are TRBV6-5 and TRBJ1-2; 9 bases match TRBD1. CDR3 length equals 14 residues. V was clipped by 4 bases and J by 8 bases; unmatched bases: 8. Germline V lookup: CDR1 MNHEY, CDR2 SVGAGI. This CDR3 is CASSSPRQGEGYTF. As DNA, the CDR3 is TGTGCCAGCAGTTCCCCGAGACAGGGGGAAGGCTACACCTTC.

The CDR3 is CASRSWAGRTEAFF. The DNA for the CDR3 is TGTGCCAGCAGATCATGGGCAGGGAGGACTGAAGCTTTCTTT. The chain joins TRBV27 to TRBJ1-1, with a weak D call TRBD1 (5 bases). This CDR3 is built from 14 residues. V was shortened by 6 bases and J by 5 bases, with 16 bases between the two germline ends. Germline values: CDR1 MNHEY, CDR2 SMNVEV (reference sequence).

The gene calls are TRBV9 and TRBJ2-3, with D perhaps TRBD2 (6 bases). Germline assignment: CDR1 SGDLS and CDR2 YYNGEE. V was pared by 3 bases and J by 3 bases, with 17 bases between. The CDR3 has 16 amino acids. Here the CDR3 reads CASSEVGRGRTDTQYF. In nucleotides, the CDR3 is TGTGCCAGCAGCGAAGTGGGGCGGGGACGGACAGATACGCAGTATTTT.

This chain links TRBV7-2 with TRBJ1-1; D call uncertain. The CDR3 has 14 amino acids. The V and J ends lost 2 bases and 3 bases respectively, with 10 bases between them. Germline CDR1 reads SGHTA; CDR2 reads FQGNSA. The CDR3 loop reads CASSLQSRDTEAFF. CDR3 DNA sequence: TGTGCCAGCAGCTTACAAAGCCGGGACACTGAAGCTTTCTTT.

The V and J genes are TRBV5-1 and TRBJ2-7, with D maybe TRBD1 (6 bases). CDR1 is SGHRS, CDR2 YFSETQ, per germline. The germline V and J ends were trimmed by 3 bases and 0 bases, with 13 bases remaining between them. There are 15 residues in the CDR3. In DNA form, the CDR3 reads TGCGCCAGCAGCTCTGGACAGTCCTTCTCCTACGAGCAGTACTTC. Encoded protein: CASSSGQSFSYEQYF.

CDR3 protein: CASSVTGSYEQYF. The DNA of the CDR3 is TGTGCCAGCTCAGTCACAGGGTCCTACGAGCAGTACTTC. The chain employs TRBV18 and TRBJ2-7; tentative D call: TRBD1 (6 bases). The CDR3 covers 13 residues. Germline CDR1 KGHSH, CDR2 LQKENI. Trimming shortened V by 5 bases and J by 1 base, and 9 bases separated the two germline ends.

The J gene is TRBJ1-3, the V gene TRBV6-5; TRBD1 might be the D (5 bases). Trimming cost V 7 bases and J 2 bases, with 15 bases left between them. The CDR3 sequence is 15 residues long. Germline values: CDR1 MNHEY, CDR2 SVGAGI. CDR3 nucleotide sequence: TGTGCCAGCACTCCACGGCGGGGGGCTGGAAACACCATATATTTT. Residues: CASTPRRGAGNTIYF.

This sequence joins TRBV6-1 and TRBJ2-1; tentative D call: TRBD1 (6 bases). The CDR3 runs to 14 residues. V was pared by 6 bases and J by 1 base, with 10 bases between. Germline assignment: CDR1 MNHNS and CDR2 SASEGT. As DNA, the CDR3 is TGTGCCAGCAGAGACCAGGGGTCCTACAATGAGCAGTTCTTC. Its translation is CASRDQGSYNEQFF.

The chain links TRBV6-5 to TRBJ1-1, with D unresolved. The CDR3 sequence is 14 residues long. In germline, CDR1 is MNHEY, CDR2 SVGAGI. V was pared by 5 bases and J by 4 bases, with 14 bases between. The DNA for the CDR3 is TGTGCCAGCAGTATGGAGGCTGGGCTCACTGAAGCTTTCTTT. Its translation: CASSMEAGLTEAFF.

J is TRBJ1-1 and V is TRBV7-2, with D maybe TRBD1 (5 bases). The V end lost 3 bases, the J end lost 0 bases, and 8 bases lay between the germline ends. This CDR3 has 14 amino acids. CDR1 and CDR2 (germline): SGHTA, FQGNSA. CDR3 residues: CASSLRGMNTEAFF. CDR3 nucleotides: TGTGCCAGCAGCTTGCGGGGGATGAACACTGAAGCTTTCTTT.

This clone showed up just once. This CDR3 is CASSREGGPVEAFF. As DNA, the CDR3 is TGTGCCAGCTCACGGGAAGGCGGGCCAGTTGAAGCTTTCTTT. J is TRBJ1-1 and V is TRBV18; D not resolved. CDR3 length: 14 residues. V shed 4 bases and J shed 7 bases, with 16 bases lying between them. Germline CDR1 and CDR2: KGHSH and LQKENI.

In regard to this clone: Germline is not matched at one junction end, which may reflect a read error. The chain carries TRBV9 and TRBJ2-5; D is unclear. Germline values: CDR1 SGDLS, CDR2 YYNGEE. CDR3 length: 14 amino acids. CDR3 DNA: TGTGCCAGCAGCTCCGTAGCAGACCAGGAGACCCAGTACTTC. Its translation is CASSSVADQETQYF. Full variable domain (outside the CDR3, taken from reference TRBV9 and TRBJ2-5): DSGVTQTPKHLITATGQRVTLRCSPRSGDLSVYWYQQSLDQGLQFLIQYYNGEERAKGNILERFSAQQFPDLHSELNLSSLELGDSALYFCASSSVADQETQYFGPGTRLLVL.

This chain uses TRBV6-6 with TRBJ2-2; D is ambiguous. There are 14 residues in the CDR3. The V end lost 0 bases, the J end lost 5 bases, and 7 bases lay between the germline ends. Germline-derived CDR1 and CDR2 are MNHNY and SVGAGI (reference sequence). The DNA of the CDR3 is TGTGCCAGCAGTTACTCAGCATTGACCGGGGAGCTGTTTTTT. It specifies CASSYSALTGELFF.

This clone was seen more than once but under ten times. This chain uses TRBV5-4 with TRBJ2-1; 8 bases match TRBD2. CDR1 and CDR2 (germline): SGHNT, YYREEE (reference sequence). The CDR3 is 15 residues long. The junction had 1 base not matched to a gene; V was cut back by 0 bases and J by 2 bases. CDR3 in DNA: TGTGCCAGCAGCTTGGGCGGGAGGCCCTACAATGAGCAGTTCTTC. It translates to CASSLGGRPYNEQFF.

The CDR3 here is CASRPGGGLGDNEQFF. The DNA of the CDR3 is TGTGCCAGCAGGCCTGGGGGGGGACTAGGCGACAATGAGCAGTTCTTC. The rearrangement joins TRBV28 to TRBJ2-1; 8 bases map to TRBD2. V gave up 6 bases and J gave up 5 bases; unmatched junction bases: 12. The CDR3 length is 16 residues. Looked up from germline, CDR1 is MDHEN and CDR2 is SYDVKM.

The chain uses TRBV6-5 and TRBJ2-2; 9 positions agree with TRBD1. This CDR3 comprises 14 residues. After removal of 6 bases from V and 7 bases from J, the junction contained 6 bases not matched to a gene. CDR1 is MNHEY and CDR2 is SVGAGI in the germline V gene. CDR3 residues: CASSRTGGIGELFF. The CDR3 bases are TGTGCCAGCAGCCGAACAGGGGGCATCGGGGAGCTGTTTTTT.

The chain uses TRBV6-5 and TRBJ1-1; TRBD1 matches 9 bases. The germline gives CDR1 MNHEY, CDR2 SVGAGI. The V segment lost 6 bases and the J segment 4 bases; nucleotides outside the gene matches: 6. This CDR3 has 14 amino acids. CDR3: CASRNGQGSTEAFF. CDR3 DNA sequence: TGTGCCAGCAGAAACGGACAGGGGAGCACTGAAGCTTTCTTT.

The chain carries TRBV9 and TRBJ2-3; TRBD1 agrees at 8 bases. The CDR3 covers 16 residues. Unmatched junction bases numbered 11, after V lost 6 bases and J lost 2 bases. Germline CDR1 and CDR2: SGDLS and YYNGEE. CDR3 sequence reads: CASTRQGARATDTQYF. CDR3 bases: TGTGCCAGCACGCGCCAGGGGGCACGCGCCACAGATACGCAGTATTTT.

The chain combines TRBV30 with TRBJ2-3; 7 nucleotides agree with TRBD2. The CDR3 is made up of 12 amino acids. CDR1 GTSNPN and CDR2 SVGIG come from the germline V gene (reference sequence). V was pared by 2 bases and J by 10 bases, with 6 bases of the junction left unmatched. This chain's CDR3 is CAWSPTSVAQYF. CDR3 sequence (DNA): TGTGCCTGGAGTCCTACTAGCGTGGCGCAGTATTTT.

J is TRBJ1-5 and V is TRBV6-6; TRBD1 might be the D (6 bases). This CDR3 has 15 residues. Germline values: CDR1 MNHNY, CDR2 SVGAGI (reference sequence). V was cut by 6 bases and J by 1 base, with 13 bases left in between. CDR3 region: CASSQGTPSNQPQHF. Here the CDR3 DNA reads TGTGCCAGCAGCCAAGGGACACCAAGCAATCAGCCCCAGCATTTT.

V gene TRBV6-1 combines with J gene TRBJ2-3, with TRBD2 identical over 7 bases. Germline V CDR1 and CDR2: MNHNS, SASEGT. V shed 4 bases and J 0 bases; nucleotides not matched to a gene: 13. The CDR3 is 18 residues long. This CDR3 reads CASSARVGSGVSTDTQYF. CDR3 nucleotides: TGTGCCAGCAGTGCTAGAGTGGGGAGCGGGGTTAGCACAGATACGCAGTATTTT.

The CDR3 loop is CASRISGNNEQFF. DNA of the CDR3: TGTGCCAGCCGGATTAGCGGGAACAATGAGCAGTTCTTC. V is TRBV14 and J is TRBJ2-1; TRBD2 matches at 8 bases. V lost 8 bases, J lost 5 bases, and 5 bases stayed unmatched. The CDR3 extends over 13 amino acids. Looked up from germline, CDR1 is SGHDN and CDR2 is FVKESK.